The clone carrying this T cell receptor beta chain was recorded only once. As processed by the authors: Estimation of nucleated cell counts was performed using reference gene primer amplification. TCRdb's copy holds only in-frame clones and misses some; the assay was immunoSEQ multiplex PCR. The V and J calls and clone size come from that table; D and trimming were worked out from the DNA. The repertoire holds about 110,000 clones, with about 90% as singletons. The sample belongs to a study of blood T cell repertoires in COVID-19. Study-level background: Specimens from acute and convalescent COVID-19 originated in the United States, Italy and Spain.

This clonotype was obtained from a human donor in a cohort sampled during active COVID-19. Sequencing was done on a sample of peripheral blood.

CDR3 residues: CASSSRGLRETQYF. CDR3 nucleotides: TGTGCCAGCAGTTCCAGGGGGCTGAGGGAGACCCAGTACTTC. The gene calls are TRBV6-5 and TRBJ2-5; 8 bases map to TRBD1. Germline CDR1 reads MNHEY; CDR2 reads SVGAGI. CDR3 length: 14 residues. J was trimmed by 5 bases and V by 4 bases; bases with no gene match: 6.